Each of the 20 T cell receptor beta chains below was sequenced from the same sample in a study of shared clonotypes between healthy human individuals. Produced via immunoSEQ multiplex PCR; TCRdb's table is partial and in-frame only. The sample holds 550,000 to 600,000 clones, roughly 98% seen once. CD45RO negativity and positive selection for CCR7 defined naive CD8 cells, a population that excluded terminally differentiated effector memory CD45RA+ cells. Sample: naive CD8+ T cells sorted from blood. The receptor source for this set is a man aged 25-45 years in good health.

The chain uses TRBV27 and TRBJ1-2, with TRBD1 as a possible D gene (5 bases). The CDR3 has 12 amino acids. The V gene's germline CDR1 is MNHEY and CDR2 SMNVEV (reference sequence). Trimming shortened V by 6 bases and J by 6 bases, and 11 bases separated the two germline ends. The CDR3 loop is CASRRGADGYTF. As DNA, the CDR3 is TGTGCCAGCAGGCGTGGGGCGGATGGCTACACCTTC.

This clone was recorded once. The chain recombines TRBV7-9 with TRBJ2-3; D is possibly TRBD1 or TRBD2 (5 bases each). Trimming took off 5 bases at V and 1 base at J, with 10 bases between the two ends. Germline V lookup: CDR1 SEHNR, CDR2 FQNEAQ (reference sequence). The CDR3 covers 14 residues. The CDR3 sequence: CASSPRDGTDTQYF. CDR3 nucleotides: TGTGCCAGCAGCCCGAGGGACGGCACAGATACGCAGTATTTT.

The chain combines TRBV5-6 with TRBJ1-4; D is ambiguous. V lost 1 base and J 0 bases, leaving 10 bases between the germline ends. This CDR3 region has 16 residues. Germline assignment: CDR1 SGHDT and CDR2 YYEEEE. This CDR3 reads CASSLLAGATNEKLFF. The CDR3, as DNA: TGTGCCAGCAGCTTGCTGGCGGGTGCAACTAATGAAAAACTGTTTTTT. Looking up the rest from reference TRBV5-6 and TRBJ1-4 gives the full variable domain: DAGVTQSPTHLIKTRGQQVTLRCSPKSGHDTVSWYQQALGQGPQFIFQYYEEEERQRGNFPDRFSGHQFPNYSSELNVNALLLGDSALYLCASSLLAGATNEKLFFGSGTQLSVL.

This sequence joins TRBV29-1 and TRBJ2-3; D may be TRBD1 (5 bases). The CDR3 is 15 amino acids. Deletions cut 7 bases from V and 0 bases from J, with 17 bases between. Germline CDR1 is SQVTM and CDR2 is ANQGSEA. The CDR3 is CSANHDSLSTDTQYF. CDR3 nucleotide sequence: TGCAGCGCAAACCATGACAGTCTTAGCACAGATACGCAGTATTTT.

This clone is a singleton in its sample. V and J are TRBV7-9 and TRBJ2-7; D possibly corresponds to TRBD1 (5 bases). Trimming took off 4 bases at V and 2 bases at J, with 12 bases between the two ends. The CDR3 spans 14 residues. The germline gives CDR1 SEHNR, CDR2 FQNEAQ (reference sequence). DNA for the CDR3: TGTGCCAGCAGCTCAGGGTTGATAGCCTACGAGCAGTACTTC. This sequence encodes CASSSGLIAYEQYF. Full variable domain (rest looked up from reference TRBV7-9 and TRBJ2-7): DTGVSQNPRHKITKRGQNVTFRCDPISEHNRLYWYRQTLGQGPEFLTYFQNEAQLEKSRLLSDRFSAERPKGSFSTLEIQRTEQGDSAMYLCASSSGLIAYEQYFGPGTRLTVT.

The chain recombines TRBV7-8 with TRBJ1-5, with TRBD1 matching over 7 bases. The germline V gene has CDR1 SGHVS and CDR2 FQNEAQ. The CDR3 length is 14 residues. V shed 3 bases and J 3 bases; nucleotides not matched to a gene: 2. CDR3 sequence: CASSLGQNNQPQHF. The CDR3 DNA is TGTGCCAGCAGCTTGGGACAGAACAATCAGCCCCAGCATTTT.

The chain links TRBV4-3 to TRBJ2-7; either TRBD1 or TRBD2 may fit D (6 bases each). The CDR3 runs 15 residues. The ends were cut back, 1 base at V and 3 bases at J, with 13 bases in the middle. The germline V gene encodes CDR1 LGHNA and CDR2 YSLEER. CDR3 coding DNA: TGCGCCAGCAGCCAAGGTAGAGGGGGAGGCTACGAGCAGTACTTC. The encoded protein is CASSQGRGGGYEQYF.

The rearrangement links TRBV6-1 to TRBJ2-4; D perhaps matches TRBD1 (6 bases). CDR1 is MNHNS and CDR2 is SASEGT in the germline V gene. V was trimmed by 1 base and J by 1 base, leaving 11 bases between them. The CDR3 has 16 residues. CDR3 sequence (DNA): TGTGCCAGCAGTGAAGAGGGGGTCTCGGCCAAAAACATTCAGTACTTC. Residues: CASSEEGVSAKNIQYF.

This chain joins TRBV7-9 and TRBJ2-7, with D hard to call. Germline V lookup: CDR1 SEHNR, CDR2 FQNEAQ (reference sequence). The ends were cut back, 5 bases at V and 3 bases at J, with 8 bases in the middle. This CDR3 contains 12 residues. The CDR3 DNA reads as TGTGCCAGCAGCCTGAGTGTCTACGAGCAGTACTTC. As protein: CASSLSVYEQYF.

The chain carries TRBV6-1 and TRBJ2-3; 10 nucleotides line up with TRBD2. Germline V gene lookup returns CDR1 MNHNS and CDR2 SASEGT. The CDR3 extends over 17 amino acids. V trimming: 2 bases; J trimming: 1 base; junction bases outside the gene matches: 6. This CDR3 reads CASSEQFLAGGTDTQYF. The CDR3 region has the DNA TGTGCCAGCAGTGAACAATTTCTAGCGGGGGGCACAGATACGCAGTATTTT.

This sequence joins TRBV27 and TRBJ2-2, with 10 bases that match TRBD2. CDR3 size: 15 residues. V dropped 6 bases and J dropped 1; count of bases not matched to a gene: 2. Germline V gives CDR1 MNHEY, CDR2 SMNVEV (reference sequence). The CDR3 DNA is TGTGCCAGCAGGTGGACTAGCGGGAACACCGGGGAGCTGTTTTTT. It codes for CASRWTSGNTGELFF.

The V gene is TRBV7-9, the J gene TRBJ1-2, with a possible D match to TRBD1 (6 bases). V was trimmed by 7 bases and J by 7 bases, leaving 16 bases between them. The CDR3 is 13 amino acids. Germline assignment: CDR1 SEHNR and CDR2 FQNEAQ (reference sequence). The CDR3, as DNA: TGTGCCAGCACCCCGGGGGGCAAGTTTGGCTACACCTTC. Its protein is CASTPGGKFGYTF.

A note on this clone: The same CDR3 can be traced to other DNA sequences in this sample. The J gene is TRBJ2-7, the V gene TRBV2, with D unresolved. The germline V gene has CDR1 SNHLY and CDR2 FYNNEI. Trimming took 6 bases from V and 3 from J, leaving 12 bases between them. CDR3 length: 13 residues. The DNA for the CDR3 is TGTGCCAGCAGAGGCCTCGCCGTCTACGAGCAGTACTTC. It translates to CASRGLAVYEQYF.

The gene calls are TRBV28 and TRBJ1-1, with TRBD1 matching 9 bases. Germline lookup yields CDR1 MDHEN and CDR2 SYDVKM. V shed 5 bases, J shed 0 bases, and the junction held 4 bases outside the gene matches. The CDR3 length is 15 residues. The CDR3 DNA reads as TGTGCCAGCAGTAAATGGACAGGGGTGAACACTGAAGCTTTCTTT. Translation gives CASSKWTGVNTEAFF.

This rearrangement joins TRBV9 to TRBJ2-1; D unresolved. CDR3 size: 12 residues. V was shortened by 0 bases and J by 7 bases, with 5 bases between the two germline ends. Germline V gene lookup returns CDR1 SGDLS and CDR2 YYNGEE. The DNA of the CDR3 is TGTGCCAGCAGCGTAGCCCCGAATGAGCAGTTCTTC. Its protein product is CASSVAPNEQFF.

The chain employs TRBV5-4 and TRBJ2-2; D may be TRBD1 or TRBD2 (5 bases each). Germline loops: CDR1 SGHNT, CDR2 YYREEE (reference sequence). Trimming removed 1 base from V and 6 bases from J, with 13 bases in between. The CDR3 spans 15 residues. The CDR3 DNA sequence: TGTGCCAGCAGCTTGTTAATGGGGGTCGCCGGGGAGCTGTTTTTT. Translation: CASSLLMGVAGELFF.

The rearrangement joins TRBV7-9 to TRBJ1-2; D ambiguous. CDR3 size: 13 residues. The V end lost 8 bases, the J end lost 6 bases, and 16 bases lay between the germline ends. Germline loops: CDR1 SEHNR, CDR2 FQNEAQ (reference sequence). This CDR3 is CASEKMGTDGYTF. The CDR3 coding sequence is TGTGCCAGCGAAAAGATGGGAACGGATGGCTACACCTTC.

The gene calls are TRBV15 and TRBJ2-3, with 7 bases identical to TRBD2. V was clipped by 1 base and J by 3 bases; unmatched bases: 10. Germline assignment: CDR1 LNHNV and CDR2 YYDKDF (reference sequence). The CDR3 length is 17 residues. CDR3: CATSRVGSRERTDTQYF. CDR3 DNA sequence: TGTGCCACCAGCAGAGTCGGATCGCGGGAGCGGACAGATACGCAGTATTTT.

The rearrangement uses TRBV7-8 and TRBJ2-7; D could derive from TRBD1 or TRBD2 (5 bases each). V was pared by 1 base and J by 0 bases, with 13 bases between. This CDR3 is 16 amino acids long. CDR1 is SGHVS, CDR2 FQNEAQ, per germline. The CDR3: CASSLGGRDLSYEQYF. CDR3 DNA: TGTGCCAGCAGCTTAGGAGGCAGGGACCTCTCCTACGAGCAGTACTTC.

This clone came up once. The CDR3 nucleotides are TGTGCCAGCAGCCAAGTCGCCCCAGCCACCGGGGAGCTGTTTTTT. Protein product: CASSQVAPATGELFF. The chain is built from TRBV14 and TRBJ2-2; unclear D gene. The CDR3 totals 15 residues. Trimming removed 1 base from V and 4 bases from J, with 10 bases in between. CDR1 is SGHDN and CDR2 is FVKESK in the germline V gene.